The 17 T cell receptor beta chains given below trace back to one sample, sequenced in a study of Graves' ophthalmopathy and Graves' hyperthyroidism. Amplifying from RNA transcripts, the study obtained TCR beta CDR3 regions. The workflow started with a first-round RT-PCR run with HTBI primers and then moved on to a second-round multiplex PCR. TCRdb re-called the multiplex PCR reads with MiXCR, one entry per CDR3 protein. The sample yields some 750,000 distinct CDR3 sequences, 40% seen once. Sequences were obtained from peripheral blood. The receptors here all came from an adult man with Graves' ophthalmopathy.

This chain joins TRBV9 and TRBJ2-2; TRBD1 aligns across 8 bases. CDR1 and CDR2 (germline): SGDLS, YYNGEE. This CDR3 comprises 17 residues. V shed 3 bases and J 6 bases; nucleotides not matched to a gene: 13. The CDR3 here is CASSETQGQGSSGELFF. The CDR3 bases are TGTGCCAGCAGCGAGACCCAAGGACAGGGATCATCCGGGGAGCTGTTTTTT. Combining the CDR3 with reference TRBV9 and TRBJ2-2 gives the whole variable domain DSGVTQTPKHLITATGQRVTLRCSPRSGDLSVYWYQQSLDQGLQFLIQYYNGEERAKGNILERFSAQQFPDLHSELNLSSLELGDSALYFCASSETQGQGSSGELFFGEGSRLTVL.

This clonotype was seen at least ten times. The chain links TRBV9 to TRBJ2-7; a weak D match, TRBD2 (5 bases). The CDR3 consists of 13 residues. Looked up from germline, CDR1 is SGDLS and CDR2 is YYNGEE. The ends were cut back, 1 base at V and 6 bases at J, with 11 bases in the middle. The CDR3 DNA sequence: TGTGCCAGCAGCGTAAGGCCTAGCCTCGAGCAGTACTTC. It encodes CASSVRPSLEQYF.

This clonotype has ten or more counts. The chain recombines TRBV7-6 with TRBJ2-5; maybe TRBD1 (5 bases). Looked up from germline, CDR1 is SGHVS and CDR2 is FNYEAQ. V dropped 3 bases and J dropped 2 bases, with 13 bases sitting between them. The CDR3 spans 15 residues. CDR3 nucleotide sequence: TGTGCCAGCAGCTTCACAAACGGACAACAAGAGACCCAGTACTTC. Its translation is CASSFTNGQQETQYF.

This clonotype was found a few times. The chain uses TRBV7-9 and TRBJ1-4, with 8 bases lining up with TRBD1. The V segment lost 4 bases and the J segment 4 bases; nucleotides outside the gene matches: 8. The CDR3 has 16 amino acids. Germline CDR1 SEHNR, CDR2 FQNEAQ (reference sequence). DNA for the CDR3: TGTGCCAGCAGCTCGCCTGGACAGGGCAGTAATGAAAAACTGTTTTTT. Amino acids: CASSSPGQGSNEKLFF.

V gene TRBV20-1 combines with J gene TRBJ2-5, with 15 bases lining up with TRBD2. The CDR3 extends over 18 amino acids. Germline V gene lookup returns CDR1 DFQATT and CDR2 SNEGSKA (reference sequence). Trimming at V came to 3 bases and at J to 4 bases, leaving 12 bases not matched to a gene. As DNA, the CDR3 is TGCAGTGCTAGTAGCCAAGGACTAGCGGGGGGGCCGAGAGAGACCCAGTACTTC. Encoded protein: CSASSQGLAGGPRETQYF.

This chain links TRBV24-1 with TRBJ2-5; D possibly corresponds to TRBD2 (7 bases). Trimming cost V 11 bases and J 5 bases, with 26 bases left between them. Germline V lookup: CDR1 KGHDR, CDR2 SFDVKD. The CDR3 is made up of 16 amino acids. CDR3 DNA: TGTGCCAGCAACGTACGACCGATGGGAGGGGGTGAGACCCAGTACTTC. Encoded protein: CASNVRPMGGGETQYF.

This clonotype showed up many times. The chain couples TRBV7-9 to TRBJ2-5; D is perhaps TRBD2 (6 bases). The V and J ends lost 2 bases and 2 bases respectively, with 6 bases between them. The germline V gene encodes CDR1 SEHNR and CDR2 FQNEAQ (reference sequence). CDR3 size: 13 residues. For the CDR3, the DNA is TGTGCCAGCAGCTTACGGGGGCAAGAGACCCAGTACTTC. Residues: CASSLRGQETQYF. Full variable domain (remainder filled in from reference TRBV7-9 and TRBJ2-5): DTGVSQNPRHKITKRGQNVTFRCDPISEHNRLYWYRQTLGQGPEFLTYFQNEAQLEKSRLLSDRFSAERPKGSFSTLEIQRTEQGDSAMYLCASSLRGQETQYFGPGTRLLVL.

Only a few counts were recorded for this clonotype. The chain has TRBV7-9 and TRBJ2-2; D remains ambiguous. V was shortened by 11 bases and J by 8 bases, with 18 bases between the two germline ends. CDR3 length: 13 residues. Germline values: CDR1 SEHNR, CDR2 FQNEAQ (reference sequence). CDR3 amino acids: CAWSRPGLGELFF. The CDR3 DNA follows: TGTGCCTGGAGCCGGCCGGGCTTGGGGGAGCTGTTTTTT.

This clonotype was counted only a few times. The J gene is TRBJ2-7, the V gene TRBV7-2, with D possibly being TRBD1 (6 bases). This CDR3 spans 17 amino acids. In germline, CDR1 is SGHTA, CDR2 FQGNSA. V dropped 5 bases and J dropped 3 bases, with 23 bases sitting between them. CDR3 in DNA: TGTGCCAGCAGCACTATACCCACAGGGTCTACAGTCTACGAGCAGTACTTC. This gives the protein CASSTIPTGSTVYEQYF.

This chain joins TRBV12-3 or TRBV12-4 and TRBJ2-7, with D tentatively TRBD2 (6 bases). Trimming removed 6 bases at V and 5 bases at J, with 26 bases between. The CDR3 spans 17 residues. The CDR3 nucleotides are TGTGCCAGCAGCTTGTACCAGGGAGGCGTACTCGGCCACGAGCAGTACTTC. Its protein product is CASSLYQGGVLGHEQYF.

The genes are TRBV24-1 and TRBJ2-5; D not resolved. V lost 9 bases and J 4 bases, leaving 5 bases between the germline ends. The CDR3 covers 10 residues. CDR1 and CDR2 (germline): KGHDR, SFDVKD. CDR3 residues: CATGGETQYF. CDR3 DNA sequence: TGTGCCACCGGTGGAGAGACCCAGTACTTC.

The chain couples TRBV15 to TRBJ2-7, with D unclear. V was cut by 10 bases and J by 0 bases, with 22 bases left in between. This CDR3 region has 16 residues. Germline values: CDR1 LNHNV, CDR2 YYDKDF (reference sequence). The CDR3 DNA is TGTGCCAGCAGTTTAGAGTGGCCGTCGGGCTCCTACGAGCAGTACTTC. Translated: CASSLEWPSGSYEQYF.

Of note for this clonotype: This is likely a read error, given that the CDR3 carries no conserved phenylalanine or tryptophan at its end. The chain recombines TRBV20-1 with TRBJ2-2, with 10 nucleotides matching TRBD2. The CDR3 is made up of 16 amino acids. V was pared by 5 bases and J by 6 bases, with 12 bases of the junction left unmatched. Germline lookup yields CDR1 DFQATT and CDR2 SNEGSKA (reference sequence). CDR3 region: CSASLDTSGISGELFL. For the CDR3, the DNA is TGCAGTGCTTCCCTCGACACTAGCGGGATTTCCGGGGAGCTGTTTTTG.

This clonotype was seen ten or more times. The chain joins TRBV14 to TRBJ2-6; D unresolved. This CDR3 has 15 amino acids. Trimming removed 4 bases at V and 0 bases at J, with 7 bases between. CDR1 and CDR2 (germline): SGHDN, FVKESK. CDR3 DNA: TGTGCCAGCAGCCTTCGCTACTCTGGGGCCAACGTCCTGACTTTC. Translating it yields CASSLRYSGANVLTF. The whole variable domain, remainder taken from reference TRBV14 and TRBJ2-6, is EAGVTQFPSHSVIEKGQTVTLRCDPISGHDNLYWYRRVMGKEIKFLLHFVKESKQDESGMPNNRFLAERTGGTYSTLKVQPAELEDSGVYFCASSLRYSGANVLTFGAGSRLTVL.

This clonotype occurred many times. The chain is built from TRBV29-1 and TRBJ1-4; tentative D call: TRBD1 (5 bases). CDR1 and CDR2 from the germline V gene are SQVTM and ANQGSEA. The CDR3 sequence is 14 residues long. With 6 bases removed from V and 0 bases from J, the gap between germline ends came to 11 bases. Written as DNA, the CDR3 is TGCAGCGTCCCCGGGGGAACAACTAATGAAAAACTGTTTTTT. Its translation: CSVPGGTTNEKLFF. Drawing the rest from reference TRBV29-1 and TRBJ1-4, the complete variable domain is SAVISQKPSRDICQRGTSLTIQCQVDSQVTMMFWYRQQPGQSLTLIATANQGSEATYESGFVIDKFPISRPNLTFSTLTVSNMSPEDSSIYLCSVPGGTTNEKLFFGSGTQLSVL.

This clonotype has at least ten counts. The chain employs TRBV7-9 and TRBJ2-7; D could derive from TRBD1 or TRBD2 (6 bases each). CDR1 and CDR2 (germline): SEHNR, FQNEAQ (reference sequence). This CDR3 contains 14 residues. V lost 5 bases and J 4 bases, leaving 15 bases between the germline ends. CDR3 loop: CASSPSRGGYEQYF. Here the CDR3 DNA reads TGTGCCAGCAGCCCTAGTCGAGGGGGGTACGAGCAGTACTTC.

This clonotype was observed a few times. The chain joins TRBV20-1 to TRBJ2-7, with a possible D match to TRBD1 (8 bases). Per germline, CDR1 DFQATT and CDR2 SNEGSKA (reference sequence). The germline V and J ends were trimmed by 6 bases and 7 bases, with 19 bases remaining between them. This CDR3 has 13 amino acids. The CDR3 region has the DNA TGCAGTGCCTCCTACAGGGGGGAGGGGGAGCAGTACTTC. Encoded protein: CSASYRGEGEQYF.